This TCR beta chain was captured in a study of control samples from healthy donors and cancer patients. The protocol was immunoSEQ multiplex PCR, while the TCRdb copy is restricted to in-frame clones and leaves out a portion. This table holds about 89,000 clones, about nine tenths found once. Germline CDR1 is MNHEY and CDR2 is SMNVEV (reference sequence). Trimming took 6 bases from V and 0 from J, leaving 15 bases between them. The CDR3 has 15 amino acids. Sequencing input: blood. The TCR comes from a man aged 25 to 40 in good health. V is TRBV27 and J is TRBJ2-7; D unresolved. The CDR3 bases are TGTGCCAGCAGGATCTCAGGTCACCCCTCCTACGAGCAGTACTTC. Translated, it gives CASRISGHPSYEQYF.